This is a list of T cell receptor beta chains from one sample in a study of shared clonotypes between healthy human individuals. Generated by immunoSEQ multiplex PCR, the TCRdb table keeps only in-frame clones and is missing some. The repertoire consists of about 1,800,000 clones, with about 94% occurring once and the leading ten covering 1% to 1.5%. The specimen was naive CD8+ T cells sorted from blood. The receptors shown here come from a man aged 18 to 29 in good health. The CDR3 runs from the conserved cysteine through the conserved F or W. D genes are given only for firm matches. Rows give clone size only sometimes, using once, few, many, or a class for an expanded clone.

NA	NA	TRBV19	TRBJ1-2	TGTGCCAGTACCTTGGACACCTACTATGGCTACACCTTC	CASTLDTYYGYTF
NA	once	TRBV27	TRBJ1-5	TGTGCCAGCAGTCGAGGGACGTACCGGAATCAGCCCCAGCATTTT	CASSRGTYRNQPQHF
NA	NA	TRBV30	TRBJ1-4	TGTGCCTGGAGTGAAGAGGGTGAAAAACTGTTTTTT	CAWSEEGEKLFF
NA	once	TRBV14	TRBJ1-1	TGTGCCAGCAGCCAGAAGGGAGGGAGGAACACTGAAGCTTTCTTT	CASSQKGGRNTEAFF
NA	NA	TRBV9	TRBJ1-1	TGTGCCAGCAGCGTAGTATCGGGGCAGAACACTGAAGCTTTCTTT	CASSVVSGQNTEAFF
NA	NA	TRBV27	TRBJ2-7	TGTGCCAGCAGTCCCTCGGGGGCGGCCGAGCAGTACTTC	CASSPSGAAEQYF
TRBD2	NA	TRBV29-1	TRBJ2-7	TGCAGCGTTTCCGGGACTAGCGGGGGGGAAACCTACGAGCAGTACTTC	CSVSGTSGGETYEQYF
NA	NA	TRBV14	TRBJ1-5	TGTGCCAGCAGCCAAACGGGGGACACACCCTGCAATCAGCCCCAGCATTTT	CASSQTGDTPCNQPQHF
NA	NA	TRBV5-5	TRBJ2-7	TGTGCCAGCAGCCCCTCACCAGGGACTCCCTACGAGCAGTACTTC	CASSPSPGTPYEQYF
NA	NA	TRBV18	TRBJ1-3	TGTGCCAGCTCACTGGGATATCTGGACACAATGGGAGGAAACACCATATATTTT	CASSLGYLDTMGGNTIYF
NA	NA	TRBV14	TRBJ2-2	TGTGCCAGCAGCCAAGAAAAATACAGCGCGAACACCGGGGAGCTGTTTTTT	CASSQEKYSANTGELFF
TRBD1	NA	TRBV28	TRBJ2-1	TGTGCCAGCAGAACACAGGGGATGCCCTACAATGAGCAGTTCTTC	CASRTQGMPYNEQFF
NA	once	TRBV19	TRBJ2-7	TGTGCCAGTAGTACGCCGATAGGGCACCAACATTACGAGCAGTACTTC	CASSTPIGHQHYEQYF
NA	NA	TRBV6-5	TRBJ2-3	TGTGCCAGCAGTTACTCTGGACCCACAGATACGCAGTATTTT	CASSYSGPTDTQYF
NA	NA	TRBV4-1	TRBJ2-3	TGCGCCAGCAGCCAGGGGGCCGGGACAGATACGCAGTATTTT	CASSQGAGTDTQYF
NA	NA	TRBV28	TRBJ1-6	TGTGCCAGCAGCCTACCTCCCAGGGGACCCAAAGCTGAATATAATTCACCCCTCCACTTT	CASSLPPRGPKAEYNSPLHF
NA	NA	TRBV7-9	TRBJ1-1	TGTGCCAGCAACCCGGGACTAAACACTGAAGCTTTCTTT	CASNPGLNTEAFF